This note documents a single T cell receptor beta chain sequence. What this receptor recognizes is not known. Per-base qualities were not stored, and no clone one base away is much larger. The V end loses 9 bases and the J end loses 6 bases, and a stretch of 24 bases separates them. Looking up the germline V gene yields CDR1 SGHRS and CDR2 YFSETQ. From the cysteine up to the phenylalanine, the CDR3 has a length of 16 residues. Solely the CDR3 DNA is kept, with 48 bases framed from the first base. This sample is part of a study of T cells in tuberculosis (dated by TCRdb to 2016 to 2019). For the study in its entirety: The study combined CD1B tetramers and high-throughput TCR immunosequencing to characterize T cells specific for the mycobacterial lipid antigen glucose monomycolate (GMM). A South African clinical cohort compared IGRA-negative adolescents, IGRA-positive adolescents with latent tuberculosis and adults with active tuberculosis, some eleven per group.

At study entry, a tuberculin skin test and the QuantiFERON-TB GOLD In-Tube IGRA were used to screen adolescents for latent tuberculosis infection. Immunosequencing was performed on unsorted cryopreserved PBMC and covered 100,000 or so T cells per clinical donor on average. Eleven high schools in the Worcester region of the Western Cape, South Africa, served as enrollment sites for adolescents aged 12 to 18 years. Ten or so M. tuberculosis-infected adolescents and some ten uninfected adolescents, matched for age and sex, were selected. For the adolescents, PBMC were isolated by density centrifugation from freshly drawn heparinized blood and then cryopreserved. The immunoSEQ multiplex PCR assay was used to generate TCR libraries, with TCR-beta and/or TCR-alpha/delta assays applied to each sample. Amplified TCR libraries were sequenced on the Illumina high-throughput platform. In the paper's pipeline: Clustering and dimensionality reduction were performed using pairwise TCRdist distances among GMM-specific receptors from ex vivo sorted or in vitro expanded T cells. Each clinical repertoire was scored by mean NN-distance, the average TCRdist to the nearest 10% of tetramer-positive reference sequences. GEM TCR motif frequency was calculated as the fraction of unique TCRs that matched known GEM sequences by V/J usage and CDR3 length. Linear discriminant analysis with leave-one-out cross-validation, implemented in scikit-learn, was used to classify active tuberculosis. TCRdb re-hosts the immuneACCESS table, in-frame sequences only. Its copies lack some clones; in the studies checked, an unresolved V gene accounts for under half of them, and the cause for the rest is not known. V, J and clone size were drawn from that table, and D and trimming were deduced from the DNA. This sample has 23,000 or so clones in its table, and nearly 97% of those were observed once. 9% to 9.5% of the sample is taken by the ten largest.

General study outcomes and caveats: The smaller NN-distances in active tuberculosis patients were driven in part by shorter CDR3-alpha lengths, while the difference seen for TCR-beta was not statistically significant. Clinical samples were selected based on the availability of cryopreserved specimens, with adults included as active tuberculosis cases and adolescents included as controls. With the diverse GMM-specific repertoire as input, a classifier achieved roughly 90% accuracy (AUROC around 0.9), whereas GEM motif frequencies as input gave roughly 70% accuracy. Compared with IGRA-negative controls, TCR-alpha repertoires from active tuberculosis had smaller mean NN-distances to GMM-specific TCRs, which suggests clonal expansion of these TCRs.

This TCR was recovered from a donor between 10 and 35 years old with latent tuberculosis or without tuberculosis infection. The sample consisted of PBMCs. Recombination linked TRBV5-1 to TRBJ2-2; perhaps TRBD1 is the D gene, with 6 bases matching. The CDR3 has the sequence CATTPGSTGPAGELFF. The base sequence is TGCGCCACCACGCCCGGATCCACAGGGCCCGCCGGGGAGCTGTTTTTT.